This TCR beta chain was identified during a study of cytomegalovirus exposure and HLA in healthy donors. 60 Vbeta and 13 Jbeta primers were used in PCR. Repertoires were generated with immunoSEQ multiplex PCR, while TCRdb's copy carries only in-frame clones and drops some. The sample lists 150,000 to 200,000 clones, roughly 72% occurring once. Notes on this clone: The antigen remains undetermined. A read error may account for a junction end that differs from germline. Other DNA sequences in the same sample also yield this CDR3.

Overall study findings and caveats: Within an earlier analysis, most TCR beta V segments proved productive either about 87% or about 30% of the time.

In germline, CDR1 is SGHVS, CDR2 FNYEAQ. The CDR3 loop spans 14 amino acids. This clonotype was sampled from a woman in her thirties in good health and CMV-seropositive. The rearrangement joins TRBV7-6 to TRBJ1-5; a weak D match, TRBD1 (6 bases). Sequenced sample: PBMCs. This chain's CDR3 is CASSSRQDYQPQHF. The CDR3 coding sequence is TGCGCCAGCAGCTCGAGACAGGATTATCAGCCCCAGCATTTT.